The 5 T cell receptor beta chains reported below all come from one sample, sequenced in a study of glioma-infiltrating T cells (dated by TCRdb to the mid-2010s). Sequencing was carried out with an Illumina MiSeq. TCR alpha and beta CDR3 regions were amplified with the iRepertoire nested amplicon-rescue multiplex PCR (arm-PCR) platform from RNA. TCRdb redid the processing of the public reads, applying fastp at Q25 and MiXCR, and retained in-frame beta chains. Rows matching on CDR3 protein sequence are summarized as one entry with the most common DNA and genes. This sample has a few hundred thousand distinct CDR3 sequences in its table, and less than 50% of those were observed once. The ten largest clonotypes hold approximately 12% of the sample. Input material: glioma tissue, nonneoplastic brain tissue, or PBMCs (not recorded which). All receptors derive from a human donor with low-grade glioma or glioblastoma, undergoing nonglioma brain surgery, or in good health (not recorded which).

This clonotype occurred many times. This chain joins TRBV15 and TRBJ1-1; D is undetermined. CDR3 length: 16 amino acids. V was shortened by 3 bases and J by 3 bases, with 17 bases between the two germline ends. CDR1 and CDR2 (germline): LNHNV, YYDKDF (reference sequence). CDR3 sequence (DNA): TGTGCCACCAGCAGCTACCTTACCTACGATGACACTGAAGCTTTCTTT. This encodes CATSSYLTYDDTEAFF.

Only a few counts were recorded for this clonotype. V gene TRBV12-3 or TRBV12-4 combines with J gene TRBJ1-1; 8 bases line up with TRBD1. Trimming cost V 6 bases and J 4 bases; bases outside gene matches: 7. The CDR3 consists of 14 residues. CDR3 nucleotides: TGTGCCAGCAGCCTACTAACAGGGGGCACTGAAGCTTTCTTT. This sequence encodes CASSLLTGGTEAFF.

A note on this clonotype: An end of the junction differs from the germline gene, which may be a read error. The chain joins TRBV6-5 to TRBJ1-6; D possibly corresponds to TRBD1 (5 bases). CDR3 length: 15 amino acids. The germline V gene has CDR1 MNHEY and CDR2 SVGAGI. This CDR3 reads CASSYRRQGGSPIHF. The CDR3 bases are TGTGCTAGCAGTTACCGGCGTCAGGGCGGTTCACCCATCCACTTT.

This clonotype was found many times. The chain couples TRBV7-6 to TRBJ2-3; D is possibly TRBD1 (5 bases). V gave up 4 bases and J gave up 3 bases, with 8 bases separating them. CDR1 is SGHVS and CDR2 is FNYEAQ in the germline V gene. The CDR3 contains 13 residues. The CDR3, as DNA: TGTGCCAGCAGCTCCGACAGAACAGATACGCAGTATTTT. Its translation: CASSSDRTDTQYF.

This clonotype was seen ten or more times. The chain has TRBV15 and TRBJ2-3; D ambiguous. V gave up 0 bases and J gave up 6 bases, with 13 bases separating them. The CDR3 consists of 15 residues. Germline V gene lookup returns CDR1 LNHNV and CDR2 YYDKDF (reference sequence). CDR3 in amino acids: CATSRDTLPWDTQYF. Here the CDR3 DNA reads TGTGCCACCAGCAGAGATACCCTTCCGTGGGATACGCAGTATTTT.